This T cell receptor beta chain was retrieved from a study of T cells in Graves' hyperthyroidism and ophthalmopathy. Study-level findings and limits: The blood repertoire included most of the expanded thyroid clonotypes above 0.001.

Notes on this clonotype: Its target is not known.

Looked up from germline, CDR1 is DFQATT and CDR2 is SNEGSKA (reference sequence). Trimming pared 2 bases from V and 6 bases from J, leaving 8 bases between. CDR3 length: 12 amino acids. The CDR3 regions of TCR beta were amplified from RNA transcripts. An initial round of RT-PCR targeting the TCR CDR3 relied on the HTBI primer set. Using its own MiXCR run on the multiplex PCR reads, TCRdb lists one record per CDR3 protein. This sample has approximately 560,000 distinct CDR3 sequences; about a sixth occur once, and the top ten carry under 8%. PBMCs were obtained from 9 to 10 ml fresh peripheral blood. This receptor was obtained from a woman in her 30s with Graves' hyperthyroidism. The genes are TRBV20-1 and TRBJ1-3, with D uncertain. The sequencing input was blood. CDR3 in DNA: TGCAGTGCTAGAAGGGCGGCAAACACCATATATTTT. Translated, it gives CSARRAANTIYF.